This TCR beta chain was profiled in a study of Graves' ophthalmopathy and Graves' hyperthyroidism (dated by TCRdb to the late 2010s). Background on the whole study: Peripheral blood samples were taken at the time of initial diagnosis, before any treatment was given. TCR beta repertoire signatures were used to distinguish Graves' ophthalmopathy from Graves' hyperthyroidism and to predict progression to ophthalmopathy. In total, approximately 130 blood samples were TCR-sequenced: 40 to 45 ophthalmopathy, 75 hyperthyroidism and some 17 hyperthyroidism-to-ophthalmopathy patients. To explore V-J signatures that distinguish ophthalmopathy from hyperthyroidism, a discovery set of about a hundred patients was enrolled, made up of about 40 with ophthalmopathy and 55 to 65 with stable hyperthyroidism. An independent validation cohort comprised fewer than 20 hyperthyroidism patients and over 15 patients who later progressed from hyperthyroidism to ophthalmopathy. T-cell repertoires of thyroid tissue and blood were compared in 5 or 6 hyperthyroidism patients. After sampling, hyperthyroidism patients received methimazole starting at 30 mg daily, and ophthalmopathy patients received high-dose intravenous methylprednisolone. Study-wide conclusions, independent of this receptor: Most of the expanded thyroid clonotypes with a frequency above 0.001 were also detected in blood, and it was suggested that the thyroid immune response may be reflected by blood repertoires. No statistical method was used to predetermine the sample size, and group allocation was not hidden from the investigators. In cross-validation, the 13-signature model distinguished ophthalmopathy from stable hyperthyroidism with 85% to 90% sensitivity and approximately 81% specificity, and in the test set the corresponding values were about 80% and 75%. In validation, the model predicted ophthalmopathy progression with about 71% sensitivity and 72% to 80% specificity; roughly 12 predicted patients were CT-confirmed with GO in a median of approximately six months.

This clonotype was picked up a small number of times. Its antigen is not yet known. Base qualities are not recorded, but no much larger clone differs from it by a single base. TCR beta CDR3 regions were amplified from RNA transcripts for repertoire sequencing. HTBI primers and the Qiagen OneStep RT-PCR kit were used in a first-round RT-PCR, which was followed by a second-round multiplex PCR, size selection and purification. Libraries were sequenced paired-end with 100 bp reads on an Illumina HiSeq2000. The original methods were these. Reads were processed with SOAPnuke, discarding reads with adapters, uncalled bases, mean Phred below 15, or no exact constant-primer or identifier match. COPE v1.2.5 was used to merge high-quality paired reads. Clonotypes were defined as unique nucleotide sequences and were aligned to IMGT TRB V, D and J references using MiTCR v1.1. The analysis was limited to V-J combinations with a frequency above 0.0001, which together covered 99% to 99.2% of the repertoires. For each V-J combination, a TCR clonal expansion and chaos score was defined as F50 clonal expansion divided by the chaos observed in the TCRdist matrix. Welch's t-statistics and random forest were used to narrow the features down to 10 to 15 V-J combinations, which were then fed into a naive Bayes classifier. The Morisita-Horn index was used to measure how similar the thyroid and blood repertoires were. The public sequencing data were trimmed at Q25 with fastp and processed into clonotypes with MiXCR by TCRdb, which kept only in-frame beta chains. CDR3 protein duplicates are merged, each entry listing the most common genes and DNA. In this record, the V and J calls reflect TCRdb's handling and not the investigators' own analysis. Present in this sample are under 350,000 distinct CDR3 sequences, under 20% of which were seen just once. Of the sample, 12% is held by the ten largest clones.

Patients with ophthalmopathy had moderately to severely active disease, with a Clinical Activity Score of 3 or more, a NOSPECS grade of 4 or more, and a disease duration of less than 3 months. Anyone with other autoimmune diseases, uncontrolled infections, pregnancy or lactation was excluded from the study. Diagnosis relied on clinical symptoms, serum thyroxine, TRAb, thyroid ultrasound and orbital computed tomography. Ficoll-Paque density gradient centrifugation was used to isolate PBMCs from about 9.4 ml of fresh peripheral blood. Total RNA was extracted using Trizol reagent, and RNA quality was checked on an Agilent 2100 Bioanalyzer. Via the germline V gene (reference sequence), CDR1 is DFQATT and CDR2 SNEGSKA. The CDR3, from cysteine to phenylalanine, totals 14 residues. Only CDR3 DNA remains: 42 bases, in frame from the first base. Deletion took 0 bases off V and 4 bases off J, with a span of 12 bases between the germline ends.

This TCR was sampled from an adult man with Graves' ophthalmopathy. The source material was peripheral blood. The chain uses TRBV20-1 and TRBJ1-1; the D region possibly corresponds to TRBD1 (6 bases align). The nucleotide sequence is given as TGCAGTGCTAGAGATCGGGGGGCAGGCACTGAAGCTTTCTTT. It specifies CSARDRGAGTEAFF.